Below are 11 T cell receptor beta chains sequenced from a single sample in a study of T cell changes during pregnancy in multiple sclerosis. Libraries were prepared by immunoSEQ multiplex PCR; TCRdb keeps only in-frame clonotypes and omits some of them. The table has fewer than 85,000 clones, over 90% seen once. Sequenced here: peripheral blood, sampled in the third trimester of pregnancy. The receptor set was obtained from a female donor with multiple sclerosis, enrolled in a pregnancy study.

The chain recombines TRBV15 with TRBJ1-6; no clear D. Trimming left V 3 bases short and J 3 bases short, with 12 bases between. Germline V CDR1 and CDR2: LNHNV, YYDKDF (reference sequence). The CDR3 loop spans 16 amino acids. The CDR3 DNA follows: TGTGCCACCAGCAGCAAAGACACGTACTATAATTCACCCCTCCACTTT. This codes for CATSSKDTYYNSPLHF.

CDR3 sequence reads: CASSVAGTTEAFF. The CDR3 region has the DNA TGTGCCAGCAGCGTAGCGGGTACCACTGAAGCTTTCTTT. V usage is TRBV9 and J usage is TRBJ1-1; no reliable D call. The CDR3 loop spans 13 amino acids. V lost 0 bases to trimming and J lost 4 bases, with 7 bases between them. Germline V gene sequence: CDR1 SGDLS, CDR2 YYNGEE.

This chain links TRBV20-1 with TRBJ1-1; D uncertain. The CDR3 totals 11 residues. Germline CDR1 reads DFQATT; CDR2 reads SNEGSKA (reference sequence). The germline V and J ends were trimmed by 6 bases and 0 bases, with 5 bases remaining between them. DNA of the CDR3: TGCAGTGCCGAGATGAACACTGAAGCTTTCTTT. Translating gives CSAEMNTEAFF.

This chain uses TRBV9 with TRBJ2-1; 13 bases line up with TRBD2. Trimming took 4 bases from V and 6 from J; bases not matched to a gene: 7. The germline CDR1 and CDR2 sequences are SGDLS and YYNGEE. The CDR3 runs 16 residues. Written as DNA, the CDR3 is TGTGCCAGCAGCCTTCGACTAGCGGGGGGTGGCAATGAGCAGTTCTTC. Protein product: CASSLRLAGGGNEQFF.

This clone was counted once. The V and J genes are TRBV4-2 and TRBJ2-3; 7 bases are shared with TRBD2. The CDR3 runs to 16 residues. Germline trimming cut 2 bases from V and 2 bases from J; bases unmatched to any gene: 7. Germline CDR1 LGHNA, CDR2 YNFKEQ. CDR3 coding DNA: TGTGCCAGCAGCCAACTAGAGCGGGGCGACACAGATACGCAGTATTTT. This gives the protein CASSQLERGDTDTQYF.

The chain is built from TRBV11-2 and TRBJ1-1; no reliable D call. CDR1 and CDR2 from the germline V gene are SGHAT and FQNNGV. This CDR3 region has 11 residues. V lost 7 bases, J lost 5 bases, and 8 bases lay in between. The CDR3 loop reads CASTPGTEAFF. CDR3 in DNA: TGTGCCAGCACCCCCGGGACTGAAGCTTTCTTT.

About this clone: One end of the junction fails to match germline, which may point to a read error. The V call is TRBV7-8, the J call TRBJ1-1; D gene ambiguous. Germline V gene sequence: CDR1 SGHVS, CDR2 FQNEAQ. The CDR3 is 14 residues long. CDR3 region: CASSLAGEDTEAFF. In DNA form, the CDR3 reads TGTGCCAGCAGCCTAGCCGGGGAGGACACTGAAGCTTTCTTT.

This clone appeared once. V is TRBV11-1 and J is TRBJ1-2, with a possible D match to TRBD1 (5 bases). Trimming removed 8 bases from V and 5 bases from J, with 15 bases in between. CDR3 size: 13 residues. The germline V gene has CDR1 SGHAT and CDR2 FQDESV (reference sequence). CDR3 sequence reads: CASGNGGRYGYTF. CDR3 nucleotide sequence: TGTGCCAGCGGTAACGGGGGACGGTATGGCTACACCTTC.

This sequence joins TRBV10-3 and TRBJ2-3, with 8 positions matching TRBD2. Germline V gene lookup returns CDR1 ENHRY and CDR2 SYGVKD. Trimming took 6 bases from V and 2 from J; bases not matched to a gene: 22. This CDR3 region has 20 residues. The CDR3 loop reads CAIRPTGGRTNLRFTDTQYF. The CDR3 region has the DNA TGTGCCATCAGACCCACGGGGGGGCGTACGAACCTCCGATTCACAGATACGCAGTATTTT.

The chain employs TRBV13 and TRBJ1-2; tentatively, D is TRBD1 (6 bases). Trimming stripped 4 bases from V and 2 bases from J, with 11 bases between. CDR1 and CDR2 from the germline V gene are PRHDT and FYEKMQ (reference sequence). The CDR3 spans 14 residues. The CDR3 spells CASSSTTGNYGYTF. The CDR3 bases are TGTGCCAGCAGCTCCACGACAGGAAACTATGGCTACACCTTC.

This clone appeared a single time. The genes are TRBV19 and TRBJ1-1, with a tentative D call TRBD1 (6 bases). Germline CDR1 reads LNHDA; CDR2 reads SQIVND (reference sequence). This CDR3 contains 15 residues. V shed 7 bases and J shed 10 bases, with 25 bases lying between them. CDR3: CASKRQGSNLGGAFF. CDR3 nucleotide sequence: TGTGCCAGTAAAAGGCAGGGGAGCAACTTAGGGGGAGCTTTCTTT.